This entry lists 27 T cell receptor beta chains sequenced from one sample in a study of cytomegalovirus exposure and HLA in healthy donors. It was with 60 Vbeta and 13 Jbeta primers that the PCR ran. Here immunoSEQ multiplex PCR was the method, and the copy in TCRdb shows in-frame clones only, minus some. The sample carries around 100,000 clones, 55% to 75% recorded once. The sequenced sample consisted of PBMCs. These receptors originate from a man under 40 in good health and CMV-seropositive.

The genes are TRBV6-5 and TRBJ1-2; 7 nucleotides line up with TRBD1. CDR3 length equals 14 residues. Germline V CDR1 and CDR2: MNHEY, SVGAGI. V lost 6 bases and J lost 1; bases outside the gene matches: 5. CDR3 DNA sequence: TGTGCCAGCAGGCTGGACAGGATTAACTATGGCTACACCTTC. Protein sequence: CASRLDRINYGYTF.

The rearrangement joins TRBV25-1 to TRBJ1-2; no clear D. Germline loops: CDR1 MGHDK, CDR2 SYGVNS. Trimming left V 5 bases short and J 6 bases short, with 10 bases between. This CDR3 is 12 amino acids long. For the CDR3, the DNA is TGTGCCAGCAGTTTTGGCCTGGATGGCTACACCTTC. It specifies CASSFGLDGYTF.

CDR3 sequence: CASRVAGSSYEQYF. CDR3 DNA sequence: TGTGCCAGCAGAGTAGCGGGGAGCTCCTACGAGCAGTACTTC. The chain carries TRBV27 and TRBJ2-7; 8 nucleotides match TRBD2. Germline lookup yields CDR1 MNHEY and CDR2 SMNVEV (reference sequence). The V segment lost 6 bases and the J segment 0 bases; nucleotides outside the gene matches: 4. The CDR3 contains 14 residues.

This clone was detected a few times. V and J are TRBV27 and TRBJ1-5; maybe TRBD1 (6 bases). Trimming stripped 0 bases from V and 1 base from J, with 16 bases between. Germline V gene sequence: CDR1 MNHEY, CDR2 SMNVEV (reference sequence). This CDR3 has 18 residues. CDR3 sequence: CASSLSPTLGASNQPQHF. Here the CDR3 DNA reads TGTGCCAGCAGTTTATCGCCAACTTTGGGGGCCAGCAATCAGCCCCAGCATTTT.

The chain uses TRBV5-4 and TRBJ2-3; 8 bases are a match to TRBD2. Germline V gene sequence: CDR1 SGHNT, CDR2 YYREEE (reference sequence). After removal of 4 bases from V and 6 bases from J, the junction contained 7 bases not matched to a gene. This CDR3 spans 14 amino acids. This CDR3 reads CASSDISGGDTQYF. CDR3 DNA: TGTGCCAGCAGCGATATTTCGGGGGGGGATACGCAGTATTTT.

On this clone: The same CDR3 arises from other DNA sequences in this sample as well. This chain links TRBV27 with TRBJ2-2, with TRBD1 as a possible D gene (7 bases). CDR3 length equals 19 residues. Germline V gene data show CDR1 as MNHEY and CDR2 as SMNVEV (reference sequence). Trimming left V 5 bases short and J 3 bases short, with 25 bases between. DNA of the CDR3: TGTGCCAGCAGTCCACCAGGAGGAGGGCAGGGGGTCGACACCGGGGAGCTGTTTTTT. This codes for CASSPPGGGQGVDTGELFF.

The chain recombines TRBV29-1 with TRBJ1-3, with 8 positions matching TRBD1. Germline values: CDR1 SQVTM, CDR2 ANQGSEA. The ends lost 4 bases at V and 0 bases at J; junction bases unmatched: 2. The CDR3 length is 14 residues. The CDR3 spells CSVGQGNSGNTIYF. The DNA for the CDR3 is TGCAGCGTTGGACAGGGGAACTCTGGAAACACCATATATTTT.

A word on this clone: In the same sample, other DNA sequences code for this CDR3. The chain recombines TRBV9 with TRBJ1-1; TRBD1 matches at 8 bases. V shed 3 bases and J 1 base; nucleotides not matched to a gene: 8. Germline values: CDR1 SGDLS, CDR2 YYNGEE. The CDR3 extends over 16 amino acids. CDR3 coding DNA: TGTGCCAGCAGCGCAGGGACAGGAGGATCGAACACTGAAGCTTTCTTT. It specifies CASSAGTGGSNTEAFF.

This clone was recorded a few times. The CDR3 nucleotides read TGTGCCAGCAGCGTAGACAGGGGGCAAGAGACCCAGTACTTC. This gives the protein CASSVDRGQETQYF. This sequence joins TRBV9 and TRBJ2-5, with 8 bases fitting TRBD1. This CDR3 region has 14 residues. V lost 0 bases to trimming and J lost 2 bases; unmatched junction nucleotides: 0. Looked up from germline, CDR1 is SGDLS and CDR2 is YYNGEE. The full variable domain, with the rest looked up from reference TRBV9 and TRBJ2-5, is DSGVTQTPKHLITATGQRVTLRCSPRSGDLSVYWYQQSLDQGLQFLIQYYNGEERAKGNILERFSAQQFPDLHSELNLSSLELGDSALYFCASSVDRGQETQYFGPGTRLLVL.

The chain carries TRBV6-6 and TRBJ1-6; no clear D. The V end lost 7 bases, the J end lost 6 bases, and 10 bases lay between the germline ends. The CDR3 is 13 residues long. Looked up from germline, CDR1 is MNHNY and CDR2 is SVGAGI (reference sequence). This chain's CDR3 is CASTAVINSPLHF. The DNA of the CDR3 is TGTGCCAGCACCGCGGTGATTAATTCACCCCTCCACTTT.

This sequence joins TRBV13 and TRBJ2-1; 12 nucleotides align to TRBD2. The junction had 4 bases not matched to a gene; V was cut back by 0 bases and J by 7 bases. Germline V gene sequence: CDR1 PRHDT, CDR2 FYEKMQ (reference sequence). This CDR3 contains 16 residues. CDR3 protein: CASSLGGTSGWNEQFF. CDR3 sequence (DNA): TGTGCCAGCAGCTTAGGGGGGACTAGCGGGTGGAATGAGCAGTTCTTC. The full variable domain, in which reference TRBV13 and TRBJ2-1 provide the parts outside the CDR3, is AAGVIQSPRHLIKEKRETATLKCYPIPRHDTVYWYQQGPGQDPQFLISFYEKMQSDKGSIPDRFSAQQFSDYHSELNMSSLELGDSALYFCASSLGGTSGWNEQFFGPGTRLTVL.

This chain connects TRBV28 to TRBJ2-1, with 7 bases fitting TRBD2. The J segment lost 3 bases and the V segment lost 2 bases, leaving 7 bases of the junction unmatched. Germline-derived CDR1 and CDR2 are MDHEN and SYDVKM. The CDR3 has 16 amino acids. The CDR3 region is CASSLIELANYNEQFF. The CDR3, as DNA: TGTGCCAGCAGTTTAATTGAACTAGCGAACTACAATGAGCAGTTCTTC.

J is TRBJ2-7 and V is TRBV30, with D possibly matching TRBD1 (5 bases). Between the trimmed V and J ends, which lost 6 bases and 2 bases, there was a span of 17 bases. This CDR3 has 14 residues. Germline assignment: CDR1 GTSNPN and CDR2 SVGIG (reference sequence). This chain's CDR3 is CACNTPRATYEQYF. CDR3 sequence (DNA): TGTGCCTGCAACACACCCAGGGCCACCTACGAGCAGTACTTC.

The V call is TRBV5-1, the J call TRBJ2-1, with 7 bases that match TRBD1. This CDR3 is 16 amino acids long. Trimming removed 7 bases from V and 2 bases from J; junction bases left unmatched: 12. CDR1 and CDR2 (germline): SGHRS, YFSETQ. CDR3 nucleotide sequence: TGCGCCAGCGGGCAGCGTCGACAGGGAACCTACAATGAGCAGTTCTTC. The encoded protein is CASGQRRQGTYNEQFF.

The chain recombines TRBV7-9 with TRBJ2-7; 7 positions match TRBD1. The germline gives CDR1 SEHNR, CDR2 FQNEAQ (reference sequence). There are 14 residues in the CDR3. With V trimmed by 4 bases and J by 0 bases, 3 bases remained unmatched. The CDR3 here is CASSSTGFSYEQYF. The CDR3 DNA sequence: TGTGCCAGCAGCTCGACAGGGTTCTCCTACGAGCAGTACTTC.

This clone was detected only a few times. The chain joins TRBV6-5 to TRBJ1-2; D is uncertain. Trimming shortened V by 0 bases and J by 8 bases, and 13 bases separated the two germline ends. The CDR3 spans 14 residues. Germline V gene data show CDR1 as MNHEY and CDR2 as SVGAGI. The CDR3: CASSYSGGNLGYTF. The CDR3 DNA follows: TGTGCCAGCAGTTACTCAGGAGGGAACCTCGGCTACACCTTC.

The J gene is TRBJ1-4, the V gene TRBV25-1, with D possibly being TRBD1 (6 bases). This CDR3 contains 15 residues. CDR1 is MGHDK, CDR2 SYGVNS, per germline. Trimming took off 2 bases at V and 7 bases at J, with 14 bases between the two ends. CDR3 protein: CASSELGGRSEKLFF. CDR3 bases: TGTGCCAGCAGTGAACTGGGGGGGCGCAGTGAAAAACTGTTTTTT. The entire variable domain, with the rest obtained from reference TRBV25-1 and TRBJ1-4, is as follows: EADIYQTPRYLVIGTGKKITLECSQTMGHDKMYWYQQDPGMELHLIHYSYGVNSTEKGDLSSESTVSRIRTEHFPLTLESARPSHTSQYLCASSELGGRSEKLFFGSGTQLSVL.

This clone was counted a few times. The chain couples TRBV4-1 to TRBJ2-1, with 7 bases lining up with TRBD2. This CDR3 comprises 15 residues. Per the germline V gene, CDR1 is MGHRA and CDR2 is YSYEKL. The J segment lost 0 bases and the V segment lost 8 bases, leaving 7 bases of the junction unmatched. In DNA form, the CDR3 reads TGCGCCAGCTCCGGAGCGGGGAACTCCTACAATGAGCAGTTCTTC. This codes for CASSGAGNSYNEQFF.

This clone was observed once. The rearrangement links TRBV29-1 to TRBJ2-7, with 7 bases lining up with TRBD1. Germline assignment: CDR1 SQVTM and CDR2 ANQGSEA. The J segment lost 4 bases and the V segment lost 5 bases, leaving 2 bases of the junction unmatched. The CDR3 has 11 amino acids. The CDR3 region is CSVLQGYEQYV. The CDR3, as DNA: TGCAGCGTTTTACAGGGGTACGAGCAGTACGTC.

The chain uses TRBV30 and TRBJ1-1, with 9 nucleotides matching TRBD1. The J segment lost 6 bases and the V segment lost 0 bases, leaving 11 bases of the junction unmatched. The CDR3 runs 16 residues. The V gene's germline CDR1 is GTSNPN and CDR2 SVGIG (reference sequence). CDR3 protein: CAWSVRVGQGRPEAFF. The CDR3 DNA reads TGTGCCTGGAGTGTACGAGTTGGACAGGGGAGGCCTGAAGCTTTCTTT.

J is TRBJ1-1 and V is TRBV6-6; D uncertain. This CDR3 is built from 14 residues. V lost 2 bases and J 5 bases, leaving 12 bases between the germline ends. The germline V gene encodes CDR1 MNHNY and CDR2 SVGAGI (reference sequence). Here the CDR3 DNA reads TGTGCCAGCAGTTACCGGATCCAGGATACTGAAGCTTTCTTT. Translating it yields CASSYRIQDTEAFF.

This clone was counted between two and nine times. CDR3 in DNA: TGTGCCAGCAGCGTAGGGGGTGGGGGGGCGAAGGAGACCCAGTACTTC. Amino acid sequence: CASSVGGGGAKETQYF. V gene TRBV9 combines with J gene TRBJ2-5, with D maybe TRBD2 (7 bases). CDR1 is SGDLS and CDR2 is YYNGEE in the germline V gene. The ends were cut back, 0 bases at V and 5 bases at J, with 17 bases in the middle. The CDR3 loop spans 16 amino acids.

The J gene is TRBJ2-6, the V gene TRBV27, with TRBD1 matching over 8 bases. Germline values: CDR1 MNHEY, CDR2 SMNVEV (reference sequence). The ends lost 6 bases at V and 4 bases at J; junction bases unmatched: 11. The CDR3 consists of 17 residues. The CDR3 is CASSYRTGRGGANVLTF. The CDR3 DNA reads as TGTGCCAGCAGCTATAGGACAGGGAGAGGAGGGGCCAACGTCCTGACTTTC. The entire variable domain, with the rest obtained from reference TRBV27 and TRBJ2-6, is as follows: EAQVTQNPRYLITVTGKKLTVTCSQNMNHEYMSWYRQDPGLGLRQIYYSMNVEVTDKGDVPEGYKVSRKEKRNFPLILESPSPNQTSLYFCASSYRTGRGGANVLTFGAGSRLTVL.

This sequence joins TRBV7-9 and TRBJ2-7; D remains unclear. With 2 bases removed from V and 4 bases from J, the gap between germline ends came to 6 bases. Germline CDR1 SEHNR, CDR2 FQNEAQ (reference sequence). The CDR3 totals 12 residues. In DNA form, the CDR3 reads TGTGCCAGCAGCTTAACAGCTTACGAGCAGTACTTC. Encoded protein: CASSLTAYEQYF.

The J gene is TRBJ2-5, the V gene TRBV5-6, with D perhaps TRBD1 (5 bases). CDR1 is SGHDT and CDR2 is YYEEEE in the germline V gene. Trimming cost V 0 bases and J 3 bases, with 6 bases left between them. CDR3 length equals 13 residues. In DNA, the CDR3 is TGTGCCAGCAGCTTGGCCAGGGAAGAGACCCAGTACTTC. Amino acids: CASSLAREETQYF.

The chain is built from TRBV19 and TRBJ1-4; 9 bases map to TRBD1. V shed 5 bases, J shed 5 bases, and the junction held 0 bases outside the gene matches. Germline V gene lookup returns CDR1 LNHDA and CDR2 SQIVND (reference sequence). The length of the CDR3 is 13 residues. The CDR3 reads CASSDRGNEKLFF. The CDR3 nucleotides are TGTGCCAGTAGTGACAGGGGGAATGAAAAACTGTTTTTT.

This clone was found once. The chain links TRBV2 to TRBJ2-7, with 7 bases that match TRBD2. Germline CDR1 SNHLY, CDR2 FYNNEI. The CDR3 is 15 residues long. The V gene end was trimmed by 6 bases and the J gene end by 2 bases; junction bases not matched to a gene: 10. The CDR3 DNA reads TGTGCCAGCAGGGCCGACGGAGGACTAGCCTACGAGCAGTACTTC. It is translated as CASRADGGLAYEQYF.